The TCR beta chain under discussion was sequenced for a study of T cell responses to AZD1222 COVID-19 vaccine. General study results and limits: The study reported that nearly half of spike-specific TCRs target unmutated variant regions.

For this clone: Its cognate antigen is unknown.

Produced via immunoSEQ multiplex PCR; TCRdb's table is partial and in-frame only. This sample has some 80,000 clones, with 85% to 95% found just once. The input for sequencing was peripheral blood, taken on day 0 of AZD1222 vaccination. This receptor was obtained from an adult in good health.

Here the CDR3 DNA reads TGTGCCAGCAGTGAAGTTGAGGGGGCTGGACAGCCCCAGCATTTT. It yields the protein CASSEVEGAGQPQHF. The gene calls are TRBV6-4 and TRBJ1-5; 7 nucleotides agree with TRBD1. The CDR3 is made up of 15 amino acids. V dropped 3 bases and J dropped 7; count of bases not matched to a gene: 9. The germline gives CDR1 MRHNA, CDR2 SNTAGT.